Following are 19 T cell receptor beta chains from one sample sequenced in a study of blood T cell repertoires in COVID-19. Profiling relied on immunoSEQ multiplex PCR, and the TCRdb table lists in-frame clones only, not all of them. This table holds around 260,000 clones, around 86% found once. What was sequenced was peripheral blood. The receptor set was obtained from a woman aged 60-75 years with COVID-19, enrolled during active disease.

The chain couples TRBV27 to TRBJ1-5, with D tentatively TRBD1 (5 bases). Germline lookup yields CDR1 MNHEY and CDR2 SMNVEV (reference sequence). CDR3 length: 17 amino acids. Deletions cut 6 bases from V and 2 bases from J, with 20 bases between. The CDR3 region is CASRPLGGGTGNQPQHF. CDR3 nucleotide sequence: TGTGCCAGCAGACCTCTCGGGGGGGGGACGGGCAATCAGCCCCAGCATTTT.

The chain uses TRBV4-2 and TRBJ1-5; the match to TRBD1 covers 7 bases. CDR1 and CDR2 from the germline V gene are LGHNA and YNFKEQ. The CDR3 length is 15 residues. V lost 5 bases and J lost 9; bases outside the gene matches: 13. The chain's CDR3 is CASSLNRGSISPQHF. The CDR3 nucleotides are TGTGCCAGCAGCTTGAACAGGGGCTCTATTTCGCCCCAGCATTTT.

The V gene is TRBV29-1, the J gene TRBJ2-3, with D possibly matching TRBD2 (6 bases). CDR1 is SQVTM, CDR2 ANQGSEA, per germline. V shed 8 bases and J shed 1 base, with 13 bases lying between them. The CDR3 length is 13 residues. CDR3 sequence reads: CSSGGGGTDTQYF. The CDR3 bases are TGCAGCTCCGGGGGAGGAGGCACAGATACGCAGTATTTT.

The chain combines TRBV11-2 with TRBJ2-1, with TRBD2 as a possible D gene (5 bases). With 6 bases removed from V and 7 bases from J, the gap between germline ends came to 16 bases. Looked up from germline, CDR1 is SGHAT and CDR2 is FQNNGV. This CDR3 region has 14 residues. The CDR3 sequence is CASSPSGSRNEQFF. The CDR3 nucleotides read TGTGCCAGCAGTCCTTCGGGGTCAAGGAATGAGCAGTTCTTC. The full variable domain, its missing parts supplied by reference TRBV11-2 and TRBJ2-1, is EAGVAQSPRYKIIEKRQSVAFWCNPISGHATLYWYQQILGQGPKLLIQFQNNGVVDDSQLPKDRFSAERLKGVDSTLKIQPAKLEDSAVYLCASSPSGSRNEQFFGPGTRLTVL.

The rearrangement uses TRBV30 and TRBJ2-7; no clear D gene. The CDR3 is made up of 12 amino acids. Germline V CDR1 and CDR2: GTSNPN, SVGIG (reference sequence). V lost 0 bases and J 2 bases, leaving 5 bases between the germline ends. CDR3 nucleotides: TGTGCCTGGAGTGTAGAGACCTACGAGCAGTACTTC. Its protein is CAWSVETYEQYF.

The chain has TRBV2 and TRBJ1-2, with D unresolved. The CDR3 is 13 amino acids. Trimming removed 8 bases from V and 2 bases from J, with 12 bases in between. Germline CDR1 and CDR2: SNHLY and FYNNEI. CDR3 sequence reads: CASLRGDNYGYTF. In DNA form, the CDR3 reads TGTGCCAGCTTGCGGGGAGACAACTATGGCTACACCTTC.

This rearrangement joins TRBV19 to TRBJ1-1; D ambiguous. Per the germline V gene, CDR1 is LNHDA and CDR2 is SQIVND (reference sequence). V shed 7 bases and J shed 10 bases, with 25 bases lying between them. CDR3 length: 15 residues. The CDR3 is CASIPPEGRVSGAFF. The CDR3 DNA reads as TGTGCCAGTATCCCCCCGGAAGGGAGAGTATCGGGAGCTTTCTTT.

The genes are TRBV5-4 and TRBJ2-5, with TRBD2 matching over 7 bases. The ends lost 3 bases at V and 2 bases at J; junction bases unmatched: 7. Germline V gene data show CDR1 as SGHNT and CDR2 as YYREEE (reference sequence). The CDR3 sequence is 15 residues long. CDR3 sequence reads: CASSSASGIQETQYF. Here the CDR3 DNA reads TGTGCCAGCAGCTCTGCTAGCGGCATACAAGAGACCCAGTACTTC.

V gene TRBV14 combines with J gene TRBJ2-6; 7 positions agree with TRBD2. This CDR3 contains 17 residues. V lost 1 base, J lost 4 bases, and 7 bases stayed unmatched. Germline V gene data show CDR1 as SGHDN and CDR2 as FVKESK. In nucleotides, the CDR3 is TGTGCCAGCAGCCAAGTTGGGAGGGCTACCGGGGCCAACGTCCTGACTTTC. Translating gives CASSQVGRATGANVLTF. The full variable domain, completed using reference TRBV14 and TRBJ2-6, is EAGVTQFPSHSVIEKGQTVTLRCDPISGHDNLYWYRRVMGKEIKFLLHFVKESKQDESGMPNNRFLAERTGGTYSTLKVQPAELEDSGVYFCASSQVGRATGANVLTFGAGSRLTVL.

Only a few counts were recorded for this clone. The chain combines TRBV7-2 with TRBJ1-5, with a weak D call TRBD1 (5 bases). Per the germline V gene, CDR1 is SGHTA and CDR2 is FQGNSA. The CDR3 has 16 residues. The ends were cut back, 2 bases at V and 4 bases at J, with 15 bases in the middle. CDR3: CASSLQGGGLNQPQHF. CDR3 bases: TGTGCCAGCAGCTTACAGGGCGGAGGGTTAAATCAGCCCCAGCATTTT.

This clone was counted once. The V and J genes are TRBV29-1 and TRBJ2-3; 11 positions agree with TRBD2. The trim removed 7 bases at V and 7 bases at J, leaving 7 bases unmatched. CDR1 is SQVTM and CDR2 is ANQGSEA in the germline V gene. This CDR3 has 13 amino acids. DNA for the CDR3: TGCAGCGGGGTAGCGGGAGGGCCTAATACGCAGTATTTT. Translated: CSGVAGGPNTQYF.

This chain connects TRBV6-2 or TRBV6-3 to TRBJ2-2, with 8 bases fitting TRBD1. CDR1 MNHEY and CDR2 SVGEGT come from the germline V gene. Trimming at V came to 6 bases and at J to 4 bases, leaving 13 bases not matched to a gene. CDR3 length equals 17 residues. Here the CDR3 reads CASSPRGQVSGTGELFF. The CDR3 DNA follows: TGTGCCAGCAGCCCTAGGGGACAGGTATCGGGCACCGGGGAGCTGTTTTTT.

The chain uses TRBV19 and TRBJ1-5; 7 nucleotides align to TRBD1. The length of the CDR3 is 13 residues. The germline V gene encodes CDR1 LNHDA and CDR2 SQIVND (reference sequence). V lost 4 bases, J lost 7 bases, and 4 bases stayed unmatched. In DNA, the CDR3 is TGTGCCAGTAGTACCACAGGGGACCAGCCCCAGCATTTT. Its protein is CASSTTGDQPQHF.

The chain joins TRBV4-2 to TRBJ2-1; 12 bases fit TRBD2. The CDR3 has 16 residues. After removal of 0 bases from V and 6 bases from J, the junction contained 3 bases not matched to a gene. CDR1 and CDR2 from the germline V gene are LGHNA and YNFKEQ. CDR3: CASSQDTLAGGNEQFF. CDR3 bases: TGTGCCAGCAGCCAAGATACACTAGCGGGAGGCAATGAGCAGTTCTTC.

This rearrangement joins TRBV5-1 to TRBJ2-7; 10 nucleotides agree with TRBD1. Losses at the gene ends were 6 bases for V and 5 bases for J; bases not matched to a gene: 5. The germline V gene encodes CDR1 SGHRS and CDR2 YFSETQ. This CDR3 has 13 amino acids. As DNA, the CDR3 is TGCGCCAGCAACCGGGACAGGGGCGACGAGCAGTACTTC. This gives the protein CASNRDRGDEQYF.

The chain has TRBV4-2 and TRBJ2-1; TRBD2 aligns across 10 bases. Germline V gene sequence: CDR1 LGHNA, CDR2 YNFKEQ. V lost 0 bases and J lost 5; bases outside the gene matches: 16. The CDR3 runs to 20 residues. Here the CDR3 reads CASSQDRTVASGSTDNEQFF. The DNA of the CDR3 is TGTGCCAGCAGCCAAGATCGAACCGTGGCTAGCGGGAGTACCGACAATGAGCAGTTCTTC.

A single count supports this clone. V and J are TRBV6-4 and TRBJ1-5; unclear D gene. CDR3 length: 15 amino acids. The V end lost 0 bases, the J end lost 2 bases, and 8 bases lay between the germline ends. CDR1 MRHNA and CDR2 SNTAGT come from the germline V gene. In nucleotides, the CDR3 is TGTGCCAGCAGTGACTCAGAGGTACGCAATCAGCCCCAGCATTTT. Protein sequence: CASSDSEVRNQPQHF.

The V call is TRBV7-2, the J call TRBJ2-7; possible D gene TRBD2, 5 bases. The CDR3 is 12 amino acids. V was shortened by 2 bases and J by 6 bases, with 8 bases between the two germline ends. Germline CDR1 and CDR2: SGHTA and FQGNSA. CDR3 coding DNA: TGTGCCAGCAGCTTATACCGGGGCGAGCAGTACTTC. Its protein product is CASSLYRGEQYF.

The V and J genes are TRBV28 and TRBJ1-3, with D unclear. Germline CDR1 is MDHEN and CDR2 is SYDVKM. The CDR3 loop spans 17 amino acids. V lost 4 bases and J lost 0, with 16 bases in between. This CDR3 reads CASSSHITRFSGNTIYF. CDR3 nucleotide sequence: TGTGCCAGCAGTTCCCACATCACACGATTCTCTGGAAACACCATATATTTT.